A single sample is the source of the 32 T cell receptor beta chains below, sequenced in a study of T-cell reconstitution after alpha-beta-depleted transplantation in children. A library of TCRbeta sequences, prepared with unique molecular identifiers, was generated. TCRdb fed the PCR reads into MiXCR, producing one record per CDR3 protein. Of tens of thousands of distinct CDR3 sequences detected, roughly 6% appear once; the ten largest clones hold 5.5% to 7%. The sample consisted of PBMCs, mostly from graft donor cells, taken 180 days after TCRalphabeta/CD19-depleted stem cell transplant. Source of these receptors: a male patient aged 5 to 17 who had a stem cell transplant for acute myeloid leukemia, so the T cells may come from the graft donor.

Ten or more counts support this clonotype. The chain carries TRBV7-9 and TRBJ2-7; unclear D gene. In germline, CDR1 is SEHNR, CDR2 FQNEAQ (reference sequence). Deletions cut 2 bases from V and 5 bases from J, with 7 bases between. The length of the CDR3 is 12 residues. CDR3 amino acids: CASSLPGNEQYF. Here the CDR3 DNA reads TGTGCCAGCAGCTTACCAGGTAACGAGCAGTACTTC.

In its sample, this clonotype was seen many times. The rearrangement links TRBV5-6 to TRBJ1-5; D unclear. Deletions cut 0 bases from V and 3 bases from J, with 13 bases between. The CDR3 consists of 16 residues. Germline values: CDR1 SGHDT, CDR2 YYEEEE. The CDR3 spells CASSLGVGRANQPQHF. CDR3 in DNA: TGTGCCAGCAGCTTGGGGGTTGGGAGGGCCAATCAGCCCCAGCATTTT.

This clonotype appeared many times. The chain combines TRBV27 with TRBJ2-1; D might be TRBD2 (6 bases). The CDR3 covers 16 residues. Germline lookup yields CDR1 MNHEY and CDR2 SMNVEV (reference sequence). The ends were cut back, 0 bases at V and 9 bases at J, with 18 bases in the middle. As DNA, the CDR3 is TGTGCCAGCAGTTTATCGGGGGGAGAGGGGTTCGGTGAGCAGTTCTTC. Its protein product is CASSLSGGEGFGEQFF.

The sample holds many counts of this clonotype. The genes are TRBV20-1 and TRBJ2-1, with 11 bases lining up with TRBD2. CDR1 DFQATT and CDR2 SNEGSKA come from the germline V gene (reference sequence). The CDR3 runs 16 residues. Unmatched junction bases numbered 9, after V lost 4 bases and J lost 4 bases. The CDR3 region is CSATSAGTSGYNEQFF. The CDR3 DNA reads as TGCAGTGCTACAAGTGCCGGGACTAGCGGATACAATGAGCAGTTCTTC.

By share, this clonotype counts as medium-sized. The chain uses TRBV7-2 and TRBJ2-7, with D unresolved. The CDR3 is 11 residues long. The V end lost 5 bases, the J end lost 3 bases, and 5 bases lay between the germline ends. The V gene's germline CDR1 is SGHTA and CDR2 FQGNSA. The DNA for the CDR3 is TGTGCCAGCAGCCCGAACTACGAGCAGTACTTC. Its translation is CASSPNYEQYF.

This clonotype was counted ten times or more. The chain combines TRBV27 with TRBJ1-2; the D gene is possibly TRBD1 (6 bases). The CDR3 runs to 15 residues. V lost 4 bases and J 7 bases, leaving 19 bases between the germline ends. Germline V gives CDR1 MNHEY, CDR2 SMNVEV (reference sequence). The CDR3 sequence is CASSSHTGRRAGYTF. The CDR3 DNA reads TGTGCCAGCAGTTCCCACACAGGGCGTCGGGCTGGCTACACCTTC.

Many counts were recorded for this clonotype. The rearrangement links TRBV30 to TRBJ2-6; no clear D. CDR3 length equals 13 residues. Trimming removed 5 bases at V and 0 bases at J, with 5 bases between. Germline assignment: CDR1 GTSNPN and CDR2 SVGIG (reference sequence). In nucleotides, the CDR3 is TGTGCCTGGGCCGGCTCTGGGGCCAACGTCCTGACTTTC. Its protein is CAWAGSGANVLTF.

This clonotype has at least ten counts. The V call is TRBV5-1, the J call TRBJ2-3, with D perhaps matching TRBD2 (6 bases). The CDR3 has 17 residues. Germline CDR1 reads SGHRS; CDR2 reads YFSETQ. V was shortened by 2 bases and J by 2 bases, with 18 bases between the two germline ends. The chain's CDR3 is CASSFAVGRGPTDTQYF. In DNA form, the CDR3 reads TGCGCCAGCAGCTTCGCCGTCGGGCGGGGCCCCACAGATACGCAGTATTTT.

Many counts were recorded for this clonotype. The chain combines TRBV20-1 with TRBJ2-7, with D possibly TRBD1 on 6 matching bases. Germline CDR1 is DFQATT and CDR2 is SNEGSKA (reference sequence). This CDR3 region has 15 residues. V was clipped by 6 bases and J by 0 bases, with 18 bases between them. CDR3 sequence reads: CSAQGGSFSSYEQYF. The CDR3, as DNA: TGCAGTGCCCAAGGGGGTAGCTTCAGCTCCTACGAGCAGTACTTC.

This clonotype appeared many times. The chain uses TRBV6-2 or TRBV6-3 and TRBJ2-1; no definite D call. CDR3 length: 13 amino acids. Germline V lookup: CDR1 MNHEY, CDR2 SVGEGT. Trimming removed 7 bases from V and 3 bases from J, with 10 bases in between. CDR3 DNA: TGTGCCAGCATAAACGCTTTCTACAATGAGCAGTTCTTC. This codes for CASINAFYNEQFF.

The chain joins TRBV5-4 to TRBJ2-3; TRBD2 matches 14 bases. The junction had 2 bases not matched to a gene; V was cut back by 0 bases and J by 2 bases. The CDR3 sequence is 17 residues long. The germline gives CDR1 SGHNT, CDR2 YYREEE (reference sequence). CDR3 sequence: CASSLGTSGRNTDTQYF. The DNA of the CDR3 is TGTGCCAGCAGCTTGGGGACTAGCGGGAGGAACACAGATACGCAGTATTTT.

By sample fraction, this clonotype is medium-sized. This chain links TRBV7-3 with TRBJ2-1; no clear D gene. The length of the CDR3 is 14 residues. Germline V gives CDR1 SGHTA, CDR2 FQGTGA. With 0 bases removed from V and 9 bases from J, the gap between germline ends came to 12 bases. DNA of the CDR3: TGTGCCAGCAGCTTAACGGACCGAGGTCTTGAGCAGTTCTTC. The encoded protein is CASSLTDRGLEQFF. Looking up the rest from reference TRBV7-3 and TRBJ2-1 gives the full variable domain: GAGVSQTPSNKVTEKGKYVELRCDPISGHTALYWYRQSLGQGPEFLIYFQGTGAADDSGLPNDRFFAVRPEGSVSTLKIQRTERGDSAVYLCASSLTDRGLEQFFGPGTRLTVL.

This clonotype was seen ten or more times. The rearrangement links TRBV10-3 to TRBJ1-2, with D maybe TRBD1 (5 bases). The CDR3 consists of 13 residues. Per germline, CDR1 ENHRY and CDR2 SYGVKD. V gave up 4 bases and J gave up 4 bases, with 10 bases separating them. CDR3 sequence: CAISGTSSYGYTF. As DNA, the CDR3 is TGTGCCATCAGTGGGACATCTAGCTATGGCTACACCTTC.

As concerns this clonotype: One junction end disagrees with the germline gene, perhaps due to a read error. This rearrangement joins TRBV4-2 to TRBJ2-1; D uncertain. CDR1 and CDR2 (germline): LGHNA, YNFKEQ. This CDR3 has 15 amino acids. The DNA of the CDR3 is TGTGCCAGGAGCCCCGGGTTCAGCTCCTACAATGAGCAGTTCTTC. Its protein product is CARSPGFSSYNEQFF.

This clonotype was detected many times. This chain joins TRBV11-2 and TRBJ1-3; D possibly corresponds to TRBD1 (6 bases). CDR1 is SGHAT, CDR2 FQNNGV, per germline. With 6 bases removed from V and 3 bases from J, the gap between germline ends came to 12 bases. The CDR3 extends over 14 amino acids. For the CDR3, the DNA is TGTGCCAGCAGTATTCAGGGGTTTGGAAACACCATATATTTT. Amino acid sequence: CASSIQGFGNTIYF.

Details on this clonotype: A read error may produce the germline difference seen at one junction end. V and J are TRBV4-2 and TRBJ2-1; TRBD2 agrees at 7 bases. Germline-derived CDR1 and CDR2 are LGHNA and YNFKEQ. The CDR3 has 15 residues. The DNA for the CDR3 is TGTGCCATCAGCCCCCCTAGCGGCCCCTACAATGAGCAGTTCTTC. Protein sequence: CAISPPSGPYNEQFF.

In its sample, this clonotype was seen many times. V usage is TRBV18 and J usage is TRBJ2-5; 9 bases match TRBD1. Germline V gene data show CDR1 as KGHSH and CDR2 as LQKENI. Trimming at V came to 0 bases and at J to 4 bases, leaving 6 bases not matched to a gene. This CDR3 comprises 16 residues. The CDR3 DNA is TGTGCCAGCTCACCACCCGGGACAGGGTCAGGAGAGACCCAGTACTTC. As protein: CASSPPGTGSGETQYF.

The genes are TRBV2 and TRBJ1-2, with D possibly being TRBD1 (5 bases). The ends were cut back, 1 base at V and 4 bases at J, with 7 bases in the middle. Germline V gene lookup returns CDR1 SNHLY and CDR2 FYNNEI. This CDR3 has 13 residues. Here the CDR3 reads CASSEGQGYGYTF. The DNA for the CDR3 is TGTGCCAGCAGTGAAGGGCAGGGCTATGGCTACACCTTC.

This clonotype occurred many times. The V and J genes are TRBV7-9 and TRBJ2-7; 9 bases agree with TRBD2. The germline V gene encodes CDR1 SEHNR and CDR2 FQNEAQ (reference sequence). This CDR3 is 14 amino acids long. V lost 6 bases and J lost 0; bases outside the gene matches: 3. CDR3 amino acids: CASSILAGSYEQYF. CDR3 bases: TGTGCCAGCAGTATACTAGCGGGCTCCTACGAGCAGTACTTC.

This clonotype has at least ten counts. The chain has TRBV7-9 and TRBJ2-7, with D unresolved. Germline CDR1 and CDR2: SEHNR and FQNEAQ (reference sequence). V was clipped by 1 base and J by 2 bases, with 15 bases between them. This CDR3 spans 16 amino acids. CDR3 residues: CASSLVSPTQAYEQYF. The CDR3 DNA follows: TGTGCCAGCAGCTTAGTCAGCCCGACCCAGGCCTACGAGCAGTACTTC.

This clonotype was observed at least ten times. This rearrangement joins TRBV20-1 to TRBJ2-7; 10 bases map to TRBD2. The germline CDR1 and CDR2 sequences are DFQATT and SNEGSKA (reference sequence). The CDR3 is made up of 14 amino acids. The junction had 7 bases not matched to a gene; V was cut back by 5 bases and J by 3 bases. CDR3 region: CSAHLSSGSYEQYF. The CDR3, as DNA: TGCAGTGCTCACTTATCTAGCGGGAGCTACGAGCAGTACTTC.

This clonotype showed up many times. This chain connects TRBV6-5 to TRBJ2-7, with 7 bases lining up with TRBD1. CDR3 length: 15 amino acids. Trimming removed 2 bases from V and 2 bases from J; junction bases left unmatched: 6. Germline V CDR1 and CDR2: MNHEY, SVGAGI. CDR3 coding DNA: TGTGCCAGCAGTTACGGTTGGGACAGCGCCTACGAGCAGTACTTC. Its translation is CASSYGWDSAYEQYF.

This clonotype was observed many times. The chain links TRBV7-2 to TRBJ2-4, with D tentatively TRBD2 (8 bases). Germline values: CDR1 SGHTA, CDR2 FQGNSA. This CDR3 spans 15 amino acids. Between the trimmed V and J ends, which lost 4 bases and 3 bases, there was a span of 13 bases. The CDR3 reads CASSSGGGGKNIQYF. As DNA, the CDR3 is TGTGCCAGCAGCTCGGGAGGGGGCGGCAAAAACATTCAGTACTTC.

In its sample, this clonotype was seen many times. The CDR3 is CASSFTTGGITEAFF. CDR3 nucleotides: TGTGCCAGCAGCTTTACCACAGGGGGCATCACTGAAGCTTTCTTT. The rearrangement links TRBV7-9 to TRBJ1-1, with 9 nucleotides matching TRBD1. V lost 3 bases and J lost 4; bases outside the gene matches: 6. Per the germline V gene, CDR1 is SEHNR and CDR2 is FQNEAQ (reference sequence). The CDR3 is 15 amino acids. Full variable domain (outside the CDR3, taken from reference TRBV7-9 and TRBJ1-1): DTGVSQNPRHKITKRGQNVTFRCDPISEHNRLYWYRQTLGQGPEFLTYFQNEAQLEKSRLLSDRFSAERPKGSFSTLEIQRTEQGDSAMYLCASSFTTGGITEAFFGQGTRLTVV.

There are many counts of this clonotype. This chain joins TRBV7-2 and TRBJ2-1, with D possibly TRBD2 on 6 matching bases. V dropped 5 bases and J dropped 12 bases, with 23 bases sitting between them. The germline CDR1 and CDR2 sequences are SGHTA and FQGNSA. CDR3 size: 15 residues. In DNA, the CDR3 is TGTGCCAGCAGCCCGTCCGGGGGTAGCGAAATCCGGCAGTTCTTC. It is translated as CASSPSGGSEIRQFF.

The table lists this clonotype with many counts. This chain joins TRBV6-1 and TRBJ1-5; 7 bases are shared with TRBD1. The germline gives CDR1 MNHNS, CDR2 SASEGT. The CDR3 loop spans 15 amino acids. V was clipped by 0 bases and J by 3 bases; unmatched bases: 2. The CDR3 here is CASSEAGGFNQPQHF. In nucleotides, the CDR3 is TGTGCCAGCAGTGAAGCAGGGGGCTTCAATCAGCCCCAGCATTTT.

The V and J genes are TRBV30 and TRBJ1-5; D possibly corresponds to TRBD1 (5 bases). CDR3 length equals 13 residues. CDR1 GTSNPN and CDR2 SVGIG come from the germline V gene (reference sequence). V was shortened by 1 base and J by 1 base, with 5 bases between the two germline ends. This CDR3 reads CAWSGGSNQPQHF. CDR3 in DNA: TGTGCCTGGAGTGGGGGGAGCAATCAGCCCCAGCATTTT.

The chain is built from TRBV12-3 or TRBV12-4 and TRBJ2-2, with 7 bases aligning to TRBD2. CDR3 size: 16 residues. Losses at the gene ends were 11 bases for V and 3 bases for J; bases not matched to a gene: 15. This chain's CDR3 is CAFSSPWGGDTGELFF. CDR3 in DNA: TGTGCCTTCAGCTCCCCTTGGGGGGGAGACACCGGGGAGCTGTTTTTT.

This clonotype was seen many times. The chain joins TRBV6-2 or TRBV6-3 to TRBJ2-3, with no clear D. Trimming cost V 5 bases and J 4 bases, with 4 bases left between them. This CDR3 comprises 11 residues. From germline, CDR1 is MNHEY and CDR2 SVGEGT. The CDR3 sequence is CASSNADTQYF. The CDR3 DNA follows: TGTGCCAGCAGTAATGCAGATACGCAGTATTTT.

At least ten counts were recorded for this clonotype. This rearrangement joins TRBV6-1 to TRBJ2-7, with 9 bases aligning to TRBD1. The CDR3 sequence is 15 residues long. The germline CDR1 and CDR2 sequences are MNHNS and SASEGT. With 5 bases clipped from V and 6 bases from J, the junction kept 11 bases outside the gene matches. The DNA for the CDR3 is TGTGCCAGCAGTAGAACAGGGGGCAATGGGGTCGAGCAGTACTTC. This encodes CASSRTGGNGVEQYF.

The chain recombines TRBV7-9 with TRBJ2-6; perhaps TRBD1 as D (6 bases). CDR1 and CDR2 (germline): SEHNR, FQNEAQ (reference sequence). The germline V and J ends were trimmed by 3 bases and 2 bases, with 14 bases remaining between them. The CDR3 has 17 residues. CDR3: CASSFTGQRPGANVLTF. In DNA, the CDR3 is TGTGCCAGCAGCTTTACAGGGCAGAGGCCTGGGGCCAACGTCCTGACTTTC.

This clonotype was seen at least ten times. The DNA of the CDR3 is TGCGCCAGCAGCCAAGATCCCGACAGAGGCGAGCAGTTCTTC. Protein product: CASSQDPDRGEQFF. This chain joins TRBV4-1 and TRBJ2-1; weak D call: TRBD1 (5 bases). With 0 bases removed from V and 10 bases from J, the gap between germline ends came to 13 bases. Germline values: CDR1 MGHRA, CDR2 YSYEKL. The CDR3 is 14 residues long.